The T cell receptor beta chain under discussion was sequenced for a study of blood T cell repertoires in COVID-19. Study summary: Specimens from acute and convalescent COVID-19 originated in the United States, Italy and Spain.

The method was immunoSEQ multiplex PCR; TCRdb's version includes in-frame clones alone and lacks a portion of them. In the table there are 100,000 to 130,000 clones, approximately 88% of which are singletons. J gave up 10 bases and V 2 bases, and 11 bases lay outside the gene matches. Germline V gene lookup returns CDR1 SGHVS and CDR2 FQNEAQ. CDR3 length equals 14 residues. This clonotype was sampled from a human donor in a cohort sampled during active COVID-19. Sequenced: peripheral blood. The chain recombines TRBV7-8 with TRBJ2-7, with 7 positions matching TRBD2. CDR3 sequence: CASSLLTLSGAQYF. In DNA form, the CDR3 reads TGTGCCAGCAGCTTATTAACCCTAAGCGGGGCCCAGTACTTC.